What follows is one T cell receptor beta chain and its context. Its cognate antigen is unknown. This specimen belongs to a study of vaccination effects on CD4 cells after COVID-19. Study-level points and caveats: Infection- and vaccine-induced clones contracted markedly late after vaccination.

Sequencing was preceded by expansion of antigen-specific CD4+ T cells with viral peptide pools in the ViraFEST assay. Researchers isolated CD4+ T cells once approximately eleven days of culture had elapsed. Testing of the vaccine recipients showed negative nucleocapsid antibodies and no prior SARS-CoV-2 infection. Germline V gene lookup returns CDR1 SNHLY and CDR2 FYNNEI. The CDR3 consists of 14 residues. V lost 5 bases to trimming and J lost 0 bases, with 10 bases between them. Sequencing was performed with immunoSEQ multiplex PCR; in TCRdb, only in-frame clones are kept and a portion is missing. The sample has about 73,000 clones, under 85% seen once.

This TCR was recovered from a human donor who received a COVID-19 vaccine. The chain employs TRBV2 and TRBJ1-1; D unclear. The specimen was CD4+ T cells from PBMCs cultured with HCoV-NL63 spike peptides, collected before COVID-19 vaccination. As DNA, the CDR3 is TGTGCCAGCAGTCCTTCAGACTTGAACACTGAAGCTTTCTTT. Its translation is CASSPSDLNTEAFF. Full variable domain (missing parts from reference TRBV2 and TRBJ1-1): EPEVTQTPSHQVTQMGQEVILRCVPISNHLYFYWYRQILGQKVEFLVSFYNNEISEKSEIFDDQFSVERPDGSNFTLKIRSTKLEDSAMYFCASSPSDLNTEAFFGQGTRLTVV.